This is a list of T cell receptor beta chains from one sample in a study of blood T cells in healthy people across ages. TCRdb analysed the 5' RACE reads with MiXCR anew, one entry per CDR3 protein. The table has about 780,000 distinct CDR3 sequences, 46% seen once. Source material: blood. The receptor set was obtained from a man older than 75 in good health. The conserved cysteine and the conserved F or W are not part of the CDR3 here.

>TRBJ2-5|TRBV11-1
ASSSGQGAFLAGEGQETQY
>TRBJ1-5|TRBV28
ASGDGQGGNQPQH
>TRBJ2-5|TRBV28
ASSVTYGRTGETQY
>TRBJ2-7|TRBV2
AILRLGGSSSWLYEQY
>TRBJ2-7|TRBV2
ASSEAETSGGKGEQY
>TRBJ1-4|TRBV28
ASSKQTTNEKLF
>TRBJ2-7|TRBV29-1
SVNGQGDREQY
>TRBJ2-5|TRBV20-1
SAIAGGEETQY
>TRBJ2-7|TRBV7-2
ASSLTRYEQY
>TRBJ2-7|TRBV29-1
SSGTSGSYEQY
>-|TRBV7-6
ASSLAGIPYNEQY
>TRBJ2-7|TRBV11-2
TSSHGTVSGQGQY
>TRBJ2-7|TRBV9
ASSAEPLGLEQY
>TRBJ2-3|TRBV10-3
AISEGDRDADTQY
>TRBJ2-5|TRBV29-1
SVVRAGGETQY
>TRBJ2-2|TRBV7-3
ASSWPGYPGELF
>TRBJ1-2|TRBV9
ASSPPLRDFNYGYT
>TRBJ2-7|TRBV29-1
SGLTSGSSYEQY
>TRBJ1-6|TRBV25-1
ASSEGTHRSSYNSPLH
>TRBJ2-1|TRBV3-1
ASSQGLREQF
>TRBJ2-4|TRBV5-1
ASSLRRGRGNIQY
>TRBJ2-7|TRBV20-1
SARDRTGISYEQY
>TRBJ2-3|TRBV3-1
ASSHPLDTDTQY
>TRBJ1-1|TRBV7-2
ASSPRRLNTEAF
>TRBJ2-7|TRBV27
ASGHSGTGGEEQY
>TRBJ2-7|TRBV2
ASSVGRVTYEQY
>TRBJ1-2|TRBV12-3/TRBV12-4
ASSFRGGDYT